A single sample is the source of the 8 T cell receptor beta chains below, sequenced in a study of glioma-infiltrating T cells after dendritic cell vaccination. Libraries were prepared by immunoSEQ multiplex PCR; TCRdb keeps only in-frame clonotypes and omits some of them. Of roughly 38,000 clones in the sample, approximately 82% were seen once. This sample comprised blood, obtained before dendritic cell vaccination. These TCRs come from a human donor with glioblastoma.

This sequence joins TRBV11-2 and TRBJ1-2, with D uncertain. Per germline, CDR1 SGHAT and CDR2 FQNNGV. This CDR3 contains 14 residues. V gave up 6 bases and J gave up 6 bases, with 17 bases separating them. CDR3 protein: CASSYNSMRHGYTF. CDR3 nucleotides: TGTGCCAGCAGTTACAACAGTATGCGACATGGCTACACCTTC.

The chain carries TRBV7-9 and TRBJ1-1; 9 bases map to TRBD1. This CDR3 comprises 15 residues. The germline V gene encodes CDR1 SEHNR and CDR2 FQNEAQ (reference sequence). Trimming at V came to 0 bases and at J to 3 bases, leaving 2 bases not matched to a gene. CDR3 sequence: CASSLAGTGHTEAFF. CDR3 coding DNA: TGTGCCAGCAGCTTAGCTGGGACAGGGCACACTGAAGCTTTCTTT.

V gene TRBV7-9 combines with J gene TRBJ2-1; a possible D gene is TRBD1 (6 bases). The CDR3 is 14 amino acids. V lost 5 bases to trimming and J lost 13 bases, with 21 bases between them. Germline V CDR1 and CDR2: SEHNR, FQNEAQ (reference sequence). CDR3 loop: CASSPEQGASPQFF. CDR3 bases: TGTGCCAGCAGCCCGGAACAGGGCGCCTCCCCTCAGTTCTTC.

This clone was recorded once. This chain joins TRBV19 and TRBJ1-3; no clear D gene. Germline V CDR1 and CDR2: LNHDA, SQIVND (reference sequence). The CDR3 is 13 amino acids. Written as DNA, the CDR3 is TGTGGCAGGCGGGGATGCTCTGGAAACACCATATATTTT. This codes for CGRRGCSGNTIYF.

The chain couples TRBV10-3 to TRBJ2-1, with D perhaps matching TRBD2 (6 bases). This CDR3 has 15 amino acids. CDR1 is ENHRY and CDR2 is SYGVKD in the germline V gene. V gave up 6 bases and J gave up 4 bases, with 16 bases separating them. CDR3 DNA sequence: TGTGCCATCAGACTAACCGGGACTTCATACAATGAGCAGTTCTTC. This translates into CAIRLTGTSYNEQFF.

The chain employs TRBV7-8 and TRBJ2-2, with 10 positions matching TRBD2. Germline values: CDR1 SGHVS, CDR2 FQNEAQ. V shed 4 bases, J shed 6 bases, and the junction held 5 bases outside the gene matches. The CDR3 spans 15 residues. The CDR3 protein is CASSSQLAGSGELFF. The CDR3 DNA reads TGTGCCAGCAGCTCCCAACTAGCGGGGTCCGGGGAGCTGTTTTTT.

The table lists this clone with a count of one. The chain combines TRBV4-3 with TRBJ2-3; 7 nucleotides match TRBD2. Germline CDR1 is LGHNA and CDR2 is YSLEER. The CDR3 sequence is 15 residues long. With V trimmed by 1 base and J by 4 bases, 5 bases remained unmatched. The CDR3 DNA is TGCGCCAGCAGCCAAGTCAGGACTAGGGCAGATACGCAGTATTTT. This encodes CASSQVRTRADTQYF.

The chain carries TRBV11-2 and TRBJ2-2; perhaps TRBD2 as D (6 bases). V was pared by 5 bases and J by 6 bases, with 22 bases between. The CDR3 has 17 amino acids. The V gene's germline CDR1 is SGHAT and CDR2 FQNNGV. In nucleotides, the CDR3 is TGTGCCAGCAGCCCATCCATACCGGGGGAGGTTTCCGGGGAGCTGTTTTTT. Amino acid sequence: CASSPSIPGEVSGELFF.